This entry concerns a single TCR beta chain. The same CDR3 arises from other DNA sequences in this sample as well. Profiling relied on immunoSEQ multiplex PCR, and the TCRdb table lists in-frame clones only, not all of them. The sample has 1.4 million to 1.5 million clones, more than 95% seen once; the top ten hold over 1%. The germline V gene encodes CDR1 SGHRS and CDR2 YFSETQ. The length of the CDR3 is 14 residues. V lost 0 bases, J lost 1 base, and 7 bases lay in between. This sample is part of a study of shared clonotypes between healthy human individuals. The gene calls are TRBV5-1 and TRBJ2-5, with unresolved D. The TCR sequence derives from a young man in good health. Sequencing was performed on naive CD4+ T cells sorted from blood. As for subset: CD45RA+ positively selected. The CDR3 bases are TGCGCCAGCAGCTTGGCAGCCCTCCAAGAGACCCAGTACTTC. Its protein is CASSLAALQETQYF. Full variable domain (outside the CDR3, taken from reference TRBV5-1 and TRBJ2-5): KAGVTQTPRYLIKTRGQQVTLSCSPISGHRSVSWYQQTPGQGLQFLFEYFSETQRNKGNFPGRFSGRQFSNSRSEMNVSTLELGDSALYLCASSLAALQETQYFGPGTRLLVL.